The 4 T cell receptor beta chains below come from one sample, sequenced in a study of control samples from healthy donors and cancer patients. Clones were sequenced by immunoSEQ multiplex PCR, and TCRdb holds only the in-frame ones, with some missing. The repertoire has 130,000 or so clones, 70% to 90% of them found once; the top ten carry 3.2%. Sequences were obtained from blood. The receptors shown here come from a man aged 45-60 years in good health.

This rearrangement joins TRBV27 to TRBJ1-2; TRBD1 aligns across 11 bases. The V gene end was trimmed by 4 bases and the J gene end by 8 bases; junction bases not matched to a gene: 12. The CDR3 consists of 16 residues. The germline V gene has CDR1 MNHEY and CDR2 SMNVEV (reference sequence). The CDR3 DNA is TGTGCCAGCAGTTCACACCGGGACAGGGGGATGCGGGGCTACACCTTC. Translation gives CASSSHRDRGMRGYTF.

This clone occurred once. In DNA form, the CDR3 reads TGCGCCAGCAGCCCCGCTTTTCTGGGAGGGAGCGGAGAGACCCAGTACTTC. Translating gives CASSPAFLGGSGETQYF. The V gene is TRBV5-1, the J gene TRBJ2-5, with TRBD2 identical over 7 bases. This CDR3 has 17 residues. Looked up from germline, CDR1 is SGHRS and CDR2 is YFSETQ. Losses at the gene ends were 4 bases for V and 4 bases for J; bases not matched to a gene: 16.

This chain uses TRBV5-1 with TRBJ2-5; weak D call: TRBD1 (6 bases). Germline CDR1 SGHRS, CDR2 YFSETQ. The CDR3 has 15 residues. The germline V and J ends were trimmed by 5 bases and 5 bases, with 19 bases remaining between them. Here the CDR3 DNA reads TGCGCCAGCAGGGAACAGGGTTACGCGGTGGAGACCCAGTACTTC. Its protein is CASREQGYAVETQYF.

The CDR3 sequence: CASINSGADGYTF. The CDR3 coding sequence is TGTGCCAGCATCAATTCAGGGGCGGATGGCTACACCTTC. V usage is TRBV6-5 and J usage is TRBJ1-2; maybe TRBD1 (6 bases). From germline, CDR1 is MNHEY and CDR2 SVGAGI. The CDR3 covers 13 residues. V was trimmed by 7 bases and J by 6 bases, leaving 15 bases between them.